This TCR beta chain emerged from a study of blood T cell repertoires in COVID-19. In the original analysis: How many nucleated cells were present was estimated from reference gene primer amplification. Sequencing was performed with immunoSEQ multiplex PCR; in TCRdb, only in-frame clones are kept and a portion is missing. V and J calls plus clone size are reproduced from that table; the DNA served to infer D and trimming. This table has about 190,000 clones, approximately 91% appearing once. The sample consisted of peripheral blood. The receptor was isolated from a man aged 18 to 29 with active or convalescent COVID-19.

CDR3 nucleotide sequence: TGTGCCTGGAGTGTACGGGGCTCTGGGGCCAACGTCCTGACTTTC. Translated: CAWSVRGSGANVLTF. J is TRBJ2-6 and V is TRBV30; D might be TRBD2 (5 bases). Per germline, CDR1 GTSNPN and CDR2 SVGIG (reference sequence). The CDR3 has 15 amino acids. The germline V and J ends were trimmed by 0 bases and 0 bases, with 6 bases remaining between them. The full variable domain, completed using reference TRBV30 and TRBJ2-6, is SQTIHQWPATLVQPVGSPLSLECTVEGTSNPNLYWYRQAAGRGLQLLFYSVGIGQISSEVPQNLSASRPQDRQFILSSKKLLLSDSGFYLCAWSVRGSGANVLTFGAGSRLTVL.